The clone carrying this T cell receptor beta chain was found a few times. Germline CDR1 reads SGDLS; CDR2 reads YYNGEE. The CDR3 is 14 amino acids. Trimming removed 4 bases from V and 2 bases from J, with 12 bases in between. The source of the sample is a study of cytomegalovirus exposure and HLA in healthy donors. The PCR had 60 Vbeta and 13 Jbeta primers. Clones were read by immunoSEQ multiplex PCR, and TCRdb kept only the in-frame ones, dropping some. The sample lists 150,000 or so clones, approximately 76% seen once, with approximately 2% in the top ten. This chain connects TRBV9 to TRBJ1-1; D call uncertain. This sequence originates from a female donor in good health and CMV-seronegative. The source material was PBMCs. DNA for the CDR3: TGTGCCAGCAGCAACCAGGCGGGTAACACTGAAGCTTTCTTT. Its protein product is CASSNQAGNTEAFF.